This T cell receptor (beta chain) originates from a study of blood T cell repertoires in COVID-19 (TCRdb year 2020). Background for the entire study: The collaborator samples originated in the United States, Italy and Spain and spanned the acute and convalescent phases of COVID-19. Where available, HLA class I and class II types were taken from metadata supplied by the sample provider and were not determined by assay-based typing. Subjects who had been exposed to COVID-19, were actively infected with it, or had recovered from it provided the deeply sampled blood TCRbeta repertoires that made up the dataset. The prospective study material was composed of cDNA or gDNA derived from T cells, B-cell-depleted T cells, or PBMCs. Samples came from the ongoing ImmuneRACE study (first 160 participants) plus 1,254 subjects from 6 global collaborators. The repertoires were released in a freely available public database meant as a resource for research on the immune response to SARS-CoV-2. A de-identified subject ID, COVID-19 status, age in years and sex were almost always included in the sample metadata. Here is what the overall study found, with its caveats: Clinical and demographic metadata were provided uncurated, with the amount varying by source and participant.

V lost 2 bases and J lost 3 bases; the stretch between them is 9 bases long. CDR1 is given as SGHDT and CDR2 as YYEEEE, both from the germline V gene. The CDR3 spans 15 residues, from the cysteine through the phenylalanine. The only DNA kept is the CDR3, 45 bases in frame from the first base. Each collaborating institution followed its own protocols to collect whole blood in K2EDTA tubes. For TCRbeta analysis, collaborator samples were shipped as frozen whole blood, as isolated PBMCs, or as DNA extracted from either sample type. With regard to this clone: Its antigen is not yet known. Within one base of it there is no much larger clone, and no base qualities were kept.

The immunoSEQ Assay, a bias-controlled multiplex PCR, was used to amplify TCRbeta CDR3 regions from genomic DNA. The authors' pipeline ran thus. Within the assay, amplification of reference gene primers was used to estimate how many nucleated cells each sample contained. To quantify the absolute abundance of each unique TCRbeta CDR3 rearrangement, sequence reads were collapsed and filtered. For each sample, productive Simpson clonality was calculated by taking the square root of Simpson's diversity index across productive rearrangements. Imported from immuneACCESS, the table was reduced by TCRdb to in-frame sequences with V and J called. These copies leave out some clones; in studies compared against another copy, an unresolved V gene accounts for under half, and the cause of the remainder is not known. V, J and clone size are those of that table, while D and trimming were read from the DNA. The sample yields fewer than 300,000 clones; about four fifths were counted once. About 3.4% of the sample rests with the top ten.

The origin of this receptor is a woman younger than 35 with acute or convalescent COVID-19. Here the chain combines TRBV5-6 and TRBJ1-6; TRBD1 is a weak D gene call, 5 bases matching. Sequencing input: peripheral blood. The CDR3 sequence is CASSFRQSYNSPLHF. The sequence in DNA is TGTGCCAGCAGCTTTAGACAGAGCTATAATTCACCCCTCCACTTT.